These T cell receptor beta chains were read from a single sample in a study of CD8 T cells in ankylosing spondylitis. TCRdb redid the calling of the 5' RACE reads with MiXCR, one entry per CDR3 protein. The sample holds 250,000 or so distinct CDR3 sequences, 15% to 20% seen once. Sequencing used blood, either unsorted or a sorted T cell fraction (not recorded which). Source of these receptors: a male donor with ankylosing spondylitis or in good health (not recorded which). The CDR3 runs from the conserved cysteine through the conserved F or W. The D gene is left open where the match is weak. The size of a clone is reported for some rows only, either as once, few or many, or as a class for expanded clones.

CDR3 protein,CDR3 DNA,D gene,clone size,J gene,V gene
CASSDVVGDEQFF,TGCGCCAGCAGCGACGTAGTGGGGGATGAGCAGTTCTTC,.,.,TRBJ2-1,TRBV5-1
CSVPTGQETQYF,TGCAGCGTTCCTACGGGGCAAGAGACCCAGTACTTC,.,many,TRBJ2-5,TRBV29-1
CASSQVGVRDTIYF,TGCGCCAGCAGCCAAGTCGGGGTTCGTGACACCATATATTTT,.,.,TRBJ1-3,TRBV4-1
CASSQIVYNEQFF,TGCGCCAGCAGCCAAATTGTCTACAATGAGCAGTTCTTC,.,few,TRBJ2-1,TRBV4-3
CASSQDESGNEAFF,TGCGCCAGCAGCCAAGATGAGTCAGGCAATGAAGCTTTCTTT,.,few,TRBJ1-1,TRBV4-1
CASTKPEDVTEAFF,TGTGCCAGCACAAAGCCGGAGGACGTCACTGAAGCTTTCTTT,.,many,TRBJ1-1,TRBV11-2
CASSPGQYYEQYF,TGTGCCAGCAGCCCGGGACAGTACTACGAGCAGTACTTC,TRBD1,many,TRBJ2-7,TRBV5-1
CASSTGQSTDTQYF,TGCGCCAGCAGCACAGGACAGAGCACAGATACGCAGTATTTT,.,few,TRBJ2-3,TRBV5-1
CASNPGGDPTDTQYF,TGTGCCAGCAACCCAGGAGGGGACCCCACAGATACGCAGTATTTT,.,many,TRBJ2-3,TRBV7-9
CASRYPRTGGFSYTF,TGTGCCAGCAGATACCCACGGACAGGGGGATTTTCCTACACCTTC,TRBD1,.,TRBJ1-2,TRBV6-5
CASSIGRELVQYF,TGTGCCAGCAGTATTGGCCGGGAGCTCGTGCAGTACTTC,.,many,TRBJ2-7,TRBV12-3/TRBV12-4
CASSVESGKTDTQYF,TGTGCCAGCAGCGTAGAGAGCGGGAAGACAGATACGCAGTATTTT,TRBD2,.,TRBJ2-3,TRBV9
CASSGLSGIGETQYF,TGTGCCAGCAGCGGTCTTAGCGGGATAGGGGAGACCCAGTACTTC,TRBD2,many,TRBJ2-5,TRBV7-8
CASEGRNSNQPQHF,TGTGCCAGCGAGGGACGGAATAGCAATCAGCCCCAGCATTTT,.,.,TRBJ1-5,TRBV6-2/TRBV6-3
CASSLRGSADTQYF,TGTGCCAGCAGCTTGAGGGGATCGGCAGATACGCAGTATTTT,.,few,TRBJ2-3,TRBV7-2
CASGFGTGFYEQYF,TGTGCCAGCGGTTTCGGGACAGGGTTTTACGAGCAGTACTTC,TRBD1,few,TRBJ2-7,TRBV7-2
CASTPRQEGYNEQFF,TGTGCCAGCACCCCGAGGCAGGAAGGTTACAATGAGCAGTTCTTC,.,few,TRBJ2-1,TRBV6-2/TRBV6-3
CASSPIGLAGGREQFF,TGTGCCAGCAGCCCAATCGGACTAGCGGGAGGGCGTGAGCAGTTCTTC,TRBD2,few,TRBJ2-1,TRBV12-3/TRBV12-4
CASSVFPIGAYNEQFF,TGTGCCAGCAGTGTTTTCCCCATCGGGGCTTACAATGAGCAGTTCTTC,.,few,TRBJ2-1,TRBV27
CASSPSGLYNEQFF,TGTGCCAGCAGTCCCTCCGGACTCTACAATGAGCAGTTCTTC,.,many,TRBJ2-1,TRBV28
CASAMGLGLYNEQFF,TGTGCCAGCGCCATGGGACTTGGGTTGTACAATGAGCAGTTCTTC,.,few,TRBJ2-1,TRBV27
CASSYRTGGMDTEAFF,TGTGCCAGCAGCTATCGGACAGGGGGCATGGACACTGAAGCTTTCTTT,TRBD1,.,TRBJ1-1,TRBV7-9
CASSSKRGTHYNSPLHF,TGTGCCAGCAGTTCGAAACGAGGGACCCATTATAATTCACCCCTCCACTTT,.,.,TRBJ1-6,TRBV27
CASETWEGVQNEQFF,TGTGCCAGCGAAACTTGGGAAGGGGTACAGAATGAGCAGTTCTTC,.,.,TRBJ2-1,TRBV11-2
CASSATSGTAYNEQFF,TGCGCCAGCAGCGCGACTAGCGGGACGGCCTACAATGAGCAGTTCTTC,TRBD2,few,TRBJ2-1,TRBV10-1
CASSQDFVSGTGGDTDTQYF,TGTGCCAGCAGCCAAGATTTTGTTTCGGGGACAGGGGGCGACACAGATACGCAGTATTTT,TRBD1,many,TRBJ2-3,TRBV3-1
CASSVDENEQYF,TGTGCCAGCAGCGTAGACGAGAACGAGCAGTACTTC,.,few,TRBJ2-7,TRBV9
CASSEGQVNTGELFF,TGTGCCAGCAGCGAGGGACAGGTGAACACCGGGGAGCTGTTTTTT,TRBD1,many,TRBJ2-2,TRBV7-9
CASSYKDLPRSSYNEQFF,TGTGCCAGCAGTTACAAGGACCTACCGAGAAGCTCCTACAATGAGCAGTTCTTC,.,few,TRBJ2-1,TRBV6-2/TRBV6-3
CASSERRQNTGELFF,TGCGCCAGCAGTGAGAGGAGGCAGAACACCGGGGAGCTGTTTTTT,.,.,TRBJ2-2,TRBV10-2
CSVAREADEKLFF,TGCAGCGTTGCCCGGGAGGCCGATGAAAAACTGTTTTTT,.,.,TRBJ1-4,TRBV29-1
CASSQDPGEQFF,TGTGCCAGCAGCCAAGATCCGGGTGAGCAGTTCTTC,.,.,TRBJ2-1,TRBV3-1
CASSLDGRQFF,TGTGCCAGCAGCCTAGATGGCAGGCAGTTCTTC,.,few,TRBJ2-1,TRBV13
CASSSRWDPLETQYF,TGTGCCAGCAGCTCCCGATGGGACCCTCTGGAGACCCAGTACTTC,.,.,TRBJ2-5,TRBV5-6
CASSPPLYYEQYF,TGTGCCAGCAGTCCCCCCCTTTACTACGAGCAGTACTTC,.,.,TRBJ2-7,TRBV12-3/TRBV12-4
CASSLAPTGIRFF,TGTGCCAGCAGCTTAGCGCCGACAGGTATCCGCTTCTTC,.,.,TRBJ2-1,TRBV7-8
CASINAPGDTANTGELFF,TGTGCCAGCATCAATGCCCCCGGGGACACGGCGAACACCGGGGAGCTGTTTTTT,.,few,TRBJ2-2,TRBV12-3/TRBV12-4